Included here is one TCR beta chain sequence, with context. Libraries were prepared by immunoSEQ multiplex PCR; TCRdb keeps only in-frame clonotypes and omits some of them. Altogether about 210,000 clones are present, approximately 80% being singletons, with the ten largest covering about 9%. Germline-derived CDR1 and CDR2 are MNHEY and SMNVEV (reference sequence). Trimming took 1 base from V and 4 from J; bases not matched to a gene: 6. This CDR3 is 15 amino acids long. Cohort 3 donors were reported recovered after two negative PCRs, clearance, or symptom resolution. These data belong to a study of blood T cell repertoires in COVID-19.

The specimen sequenced was PBMCs or T cells enriched from blood (not recorded which). This chain links TRBV27 with TRBJ1-2, with 7 nucleotides matching TRBD1. This TCR came from a man between 40 and 49 years old who had recovered from COVID-19. The CDR3 bases are TGTGCCAGCAGTTTATTGGGGGACAGTTTCTATGGCTACACCTTC. It codes for CASSLLGDSFYGYTF.